The entry that follows covers one T cell receptor beta chain sequence. What it recognizes is unknown. A read error may produce the germline difference seen at one junction end. Findings and limits, study-wide: Greatest tumor Treg TCR overlap was with tumor naive CD4+ cells. Tumor memory CD4+ T cell TCR gene usage clustered with blood and lymph node memory CD4+ cells and lymph node naive CD4+ cells.

The germline V gene encodes CDR1 SGHRS and CDR2 YFSETQ. This CDR3 spans 16 amino acids. Semi-nested PCR with Nested Universal Primer A followed constant-region reverse priming of full-length variable regions. TCRdb re-analysed the 5' RACE reads in MiXCR, keeping a single row per CDR3 protein. Of about 5,800 distinct CDR3 sequences in the sample, 30% to 35% were seen once. The chain links TRBV5-1 to TRBJ2-7, with D perhaps TRBD1 (6 bases). The sequencing sample was made of memory CD4+ T cells sorted from a lymph node. This sample's subset: memory CD4+ T cells, CD4+CD45RO+CD25-. The clonotype comes from a female donor with breast cancer. The CDR3 region has the DNA TGCGCCAGCAGCTCAACCGTCGGACAGCGAGGGTACGCGCAGTACTTC. Translating gives CASSSTVGQRGYAQYF.